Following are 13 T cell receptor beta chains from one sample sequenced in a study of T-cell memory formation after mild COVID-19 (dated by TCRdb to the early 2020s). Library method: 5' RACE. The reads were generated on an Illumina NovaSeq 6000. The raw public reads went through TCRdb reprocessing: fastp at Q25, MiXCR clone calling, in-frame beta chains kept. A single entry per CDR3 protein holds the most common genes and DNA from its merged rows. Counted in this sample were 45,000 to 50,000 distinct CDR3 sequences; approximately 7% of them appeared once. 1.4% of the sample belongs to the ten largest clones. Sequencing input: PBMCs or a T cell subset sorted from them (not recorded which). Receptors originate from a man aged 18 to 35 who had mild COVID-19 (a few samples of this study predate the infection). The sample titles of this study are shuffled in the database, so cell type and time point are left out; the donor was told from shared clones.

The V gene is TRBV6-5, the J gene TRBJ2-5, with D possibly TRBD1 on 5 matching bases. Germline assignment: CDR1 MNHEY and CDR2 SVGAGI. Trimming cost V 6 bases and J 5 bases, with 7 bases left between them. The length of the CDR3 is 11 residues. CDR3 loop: CASRDTETQYF. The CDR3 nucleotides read TGTGCCAGCAGGGACACGGAGACCCAGTACTTC.

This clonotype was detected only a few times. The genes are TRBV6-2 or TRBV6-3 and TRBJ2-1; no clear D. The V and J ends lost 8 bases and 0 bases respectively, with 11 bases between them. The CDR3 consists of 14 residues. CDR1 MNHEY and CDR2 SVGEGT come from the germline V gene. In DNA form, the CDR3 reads TGTGCCAGCTCCCTTTCCCTCTCCTACAATGAGCAGTTCTTC. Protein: CASSLSLSYNEQFF.

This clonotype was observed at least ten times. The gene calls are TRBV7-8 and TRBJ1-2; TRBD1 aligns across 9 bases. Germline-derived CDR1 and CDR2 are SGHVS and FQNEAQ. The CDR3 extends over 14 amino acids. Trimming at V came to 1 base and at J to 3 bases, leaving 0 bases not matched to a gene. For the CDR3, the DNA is TGTGCCAGCAGCTTAGGACAGGGGGACTATGGCTACACCTTC. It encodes CASSLGQGDYGYTF.

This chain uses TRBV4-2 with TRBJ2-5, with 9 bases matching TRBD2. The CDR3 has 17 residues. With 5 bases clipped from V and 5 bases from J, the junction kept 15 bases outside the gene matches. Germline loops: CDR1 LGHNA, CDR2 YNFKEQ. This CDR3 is CASSSRGGGGARETQYF. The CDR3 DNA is TGTGCCAGCAGCTCCCGGGGTGGCGGGGGGGCCCGGGAGACCCAGTACTTC.

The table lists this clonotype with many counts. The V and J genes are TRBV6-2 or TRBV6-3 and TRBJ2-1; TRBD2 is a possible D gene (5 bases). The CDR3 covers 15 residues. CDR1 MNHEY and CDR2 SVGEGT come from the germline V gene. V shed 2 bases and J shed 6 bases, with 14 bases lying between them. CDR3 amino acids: CASSYRVTGGNEQFF. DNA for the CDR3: TGTGCCAGCAGTTACAGGGTCACTGGAGGCAATGAGCAGTTCTTC.

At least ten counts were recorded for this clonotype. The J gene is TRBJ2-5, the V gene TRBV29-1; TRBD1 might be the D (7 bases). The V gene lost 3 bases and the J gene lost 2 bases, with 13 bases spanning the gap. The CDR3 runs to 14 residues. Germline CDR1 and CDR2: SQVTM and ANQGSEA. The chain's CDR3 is CSVDGGGNQETQYF. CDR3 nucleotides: TGCAGCGTTGACGGAGGGGGCAATCAAGAGACCCAGTACTTC.

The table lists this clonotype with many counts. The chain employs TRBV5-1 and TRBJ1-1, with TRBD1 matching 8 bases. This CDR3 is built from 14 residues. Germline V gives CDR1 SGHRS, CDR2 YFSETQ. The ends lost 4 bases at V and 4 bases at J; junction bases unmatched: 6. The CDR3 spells CASSQQGDGTEAFF. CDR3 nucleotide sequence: TGCGCCAGCAGCCAACAGGGGGACGGCACTGAAGCTTTCTTT.

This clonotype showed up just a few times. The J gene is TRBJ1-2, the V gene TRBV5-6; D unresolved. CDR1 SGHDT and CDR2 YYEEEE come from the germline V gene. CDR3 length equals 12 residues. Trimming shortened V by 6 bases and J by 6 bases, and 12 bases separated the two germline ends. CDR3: CASTAGFHGYTF. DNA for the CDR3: TGTGCCAGCACCGCGGGGTTCCATGGCTACACCTTC.

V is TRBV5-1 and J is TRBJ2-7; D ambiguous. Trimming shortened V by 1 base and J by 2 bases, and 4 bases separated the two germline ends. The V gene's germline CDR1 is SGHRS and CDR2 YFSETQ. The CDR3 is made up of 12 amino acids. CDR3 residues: CASSLNTYEQYF. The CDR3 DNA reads TGCGCCAGCAGCTTGAATACCTACGAGCAGTACTTC.

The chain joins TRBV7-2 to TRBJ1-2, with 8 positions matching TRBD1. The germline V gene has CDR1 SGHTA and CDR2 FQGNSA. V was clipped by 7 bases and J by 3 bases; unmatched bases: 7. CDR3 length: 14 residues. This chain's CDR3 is CASKGDRRDYGYTF. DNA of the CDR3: TGTGCCAGCAAAGGGGACAGGAGGGACTATGGCTACACCTTC. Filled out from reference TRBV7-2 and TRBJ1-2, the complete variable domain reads GAGVSQSPSNKVTEKGKDVELRCDPISGHTALYWYRQSLGQGLEFLIYFQGNSAPDKSGLPSDRFSAERTGGSVSTLTIQRTQQEDSAVYLCASKGDRRDYGYTFGSGTRLTVV.

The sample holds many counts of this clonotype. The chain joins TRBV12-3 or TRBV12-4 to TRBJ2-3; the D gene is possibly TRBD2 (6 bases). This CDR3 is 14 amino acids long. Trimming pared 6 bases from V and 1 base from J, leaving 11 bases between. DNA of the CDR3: TGTGCCAGCAGGCGGGACCACCGCACAGATACGCAGTATTTT. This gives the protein CASRRDHRTDTQYF.

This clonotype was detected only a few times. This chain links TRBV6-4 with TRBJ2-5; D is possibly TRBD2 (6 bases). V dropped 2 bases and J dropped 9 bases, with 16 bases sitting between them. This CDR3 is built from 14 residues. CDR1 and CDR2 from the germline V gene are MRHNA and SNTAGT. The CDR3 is CASSDGVLLAPQYF. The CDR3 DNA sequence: TGTGCCAGCAGTGACGGCGTCCTCCTAGCGCCCCAGTACTTC.

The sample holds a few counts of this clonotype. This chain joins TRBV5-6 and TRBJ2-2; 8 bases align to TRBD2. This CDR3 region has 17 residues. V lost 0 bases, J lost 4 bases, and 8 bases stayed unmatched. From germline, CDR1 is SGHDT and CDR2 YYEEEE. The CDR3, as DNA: TGTGCCAGCAGCTTGGATGGCGGGGGGCATTTCACCGGGGAGCTGTTTTTT. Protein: CASSLDGGGHFTGELFF.